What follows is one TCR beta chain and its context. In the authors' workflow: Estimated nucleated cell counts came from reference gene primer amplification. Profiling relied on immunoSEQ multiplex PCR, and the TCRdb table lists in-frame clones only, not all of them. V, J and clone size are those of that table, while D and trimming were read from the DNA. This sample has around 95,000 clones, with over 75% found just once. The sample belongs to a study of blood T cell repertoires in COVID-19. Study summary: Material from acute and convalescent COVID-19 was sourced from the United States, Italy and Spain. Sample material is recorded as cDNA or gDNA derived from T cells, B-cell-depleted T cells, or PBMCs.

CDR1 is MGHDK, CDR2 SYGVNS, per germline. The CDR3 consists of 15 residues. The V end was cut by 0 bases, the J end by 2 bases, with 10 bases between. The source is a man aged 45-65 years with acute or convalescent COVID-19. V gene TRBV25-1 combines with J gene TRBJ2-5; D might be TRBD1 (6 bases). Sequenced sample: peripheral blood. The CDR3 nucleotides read TGTGCCAGCAGTGAATACTTGCAGGGGCAAGAGACCCAGTACTTC. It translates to CASSEYLQGQETQYF.